The 27 T cell receptor beta chains below were found in one sample sequenced in a study of CD8 T cells in ankylosing spondylitis. One entry per CDR3 protein results from TCRdb running MiXCR on the 5' RACE reads. The data show a few hundred thousand distinct CDR3 sequences, roughly a quarter seen once. The sample comprised blood, either unsorted or a sorted T cell fraction (not recorded which). These receptors were collected from a male donor with ankylosing spondylitis or in good health (not recorded which).

This clonotype was seen at least ten times. The rearrangement joins TRBV4-1 to TRBJ2-7; TRBD2 agrees at 9 bases. Germline trimming cut 2 bases from V and 5 bases from J; bases unmatched to any gene: 10. The CDR3 extends over 16 amino acids. Germline loops: CDR1 MGHRA, CDR2 YSYEKL. CDR3 nucleotide sequence: TGCGCCAGCAGCCAACCCGGGACTAGCCCTACCCACGAGCAGTACTTC. This gives the protein CASSQPGTSPTHEQYF.

This chain uses TRBV6-2 or TRBV6-3 with TRBJ2-2; TRBD2 might be the D (6 bases). Germline CDR1 and CDR2: MNHEY and SVGEGT. Trimming left V 7 bases short and J 4 bases short, with 13 bases between. The CDR3 extends over 14 amino acids. CDR3: CASTLRRATGELFF. CDR3 DNA: TGTGCCAGCACTTTACGGAGGGCCACCGGGGAGCTGTTTTTT.

This clonotype was counted at least ten times. The rearrangement uses TRBV5-1 and TRBJ2-1; possibly TRBD1 for D (6 bases). The V end lost 0 bases, the J end lost 4 bases, and 11 bases lay between the germline ends. The CDR3 has 15 amino acids. Germline assignment: CDR1 SGHRS and CDR2 YFSETQ. This CDR3 reads CASSLGWDKYNEQFF. The DNA for the CDR3 is TGCGCCAGCAGCTTGGGGTGGGACAAATACAATGAGCAGTTCTTC.

The rearrangement links TRBV12-3 or TRBV12-4 to TRBJ2-7; D is possibly TRBD2 (5 bases). The CDR3 runs 14 residues. With 5 bases removed from V and 1 base from J, the gap between germline ends came to 12 bases. CDR3 in amino acids: CASSPTRDSYEQYF. CDR3 DNA sequence: TGTGCCAGCAGTCCAACTAGGGATTCCTACGAGCAGTACTTC.

This clonotype has a count of ten or more. The chain combines TRBV5-1 with TRBJ2-1; 11 bases are a match to TRBD2. The germline V gene has CDR1 SGHRS and CDR2 YFSETQ. The V gene end was trimmed by 4 bases and the J gene end by 3 bases; junction bases not matched to a gene: 3. This CDR3 is built from 15 residues. This CDR3 reads CASSLLAGDYNEQFF. The DNA of the CDR3 is TGCGCCAGCAGCCTACTAGCGGGGGACTACAATGAGCAGTTCTTC.

The J gene is TRBJ2-7, the V gene TRBV19; 8 bases match TRBD1. V lost 7 bases, J lost 6 bases, and 11 bases stayed unmatched. From germline, CDR1 is LNHDA and CDR2 SQIVND (reference sequence). The CDR3 totals 14 residues. The CDR3 DNA reads TGTGCCAGTACCCCCTCTCAGGGGGCAGGCGAGCAGTACTTC. This gives the protein CASTPSQGAGEQYF.

The V call is TRBV20-1, the J call TRBJ2-4, with 9 bases fitting TRBD2. V shed 6 bases, J shed 7 bases, and the junction held 13 bases outside the gene matches. The CDR3 contains 15 residues. Germline lookup yields CDR1 DFQATT and CDR2 SNEGSKA (reference sequence). This CDR3 is CSAVEGAGGRNIQYF. The CDR3 DNA sequence: TGCAGTGCGGTTGAGGGAGCGGGGGGCCGGAACATTCAGTACTTC.

Many counts were recorded for this clonotype. CDR3 sequence reads: CSVRTGPYEQYF. The CDR3 DNA reads TGCAGCGTGCGGACAGGGCCCTACGAGCAGTACTTC. The V gene is TRBV29-1, the J gene TRBJ2-7, with 8 positions matching TRBD1. V was pared by 6 bases and J by 2 bases, with 3 bases of the junction left unmatched. Germline CDR1 and CDR2: SQVTM and ANQGSEA. The CDR3 covers 12 residues.

This clonotype came up many times. The rearrangement links TRBV12-3 or TRBV12-4 to TRBJ2-7; 7 nucleotides line up with TRBD2. This CDR3 comprises 13 residues. V was pared by 6 bases and J by 5 bases, with 7 bases of the junction left unmatched. The CDR3 DNA follows: TGTGCCAGCAGGGGGGGGACTCGCCACGAGCAGTACTTC. Amino acid sequence: CASRGGTRHEQYF.

The chain combines TRBV12-3 or TRBV12-4 with TRBJ2-5; D not certain. This CDR3 region has 14 residues. The germline V and J ends were trimmed by 2 bases and 5 bases, with 12 bases remaining between them. This chain's CDR3 is CASSLSGTTETQYF. CDR3 coding DNA: TGTGCCAGCAGTTTATCCGGAACAACGGAGACCCAGTACTTC.

In its sample, this clonotype was seen a few times. The CDR3, as DNA: TGCAGTGCTAGAGAGCCTAGAGTGACTAGCGGGGGGACCTACGAGCAGTACTTC. Protein sequence: CSAREPRVTSGGTYEQYF. This rearrangement joins TRBV20-1 to TRBJ2-7, with 13 bases aligning to TRBD2. The CDR3 is 18 amino acids. The ends lost 0 bases at V and 2 bases at J; junction bases unmatched: 10. Germline loops: CDR1 DFQATT, CDR2 SNEGSKA (reference sequence).

Many counts were recorded for this clonotype. This sequence joins TRBV4-1 and TRBJ1-2; maybe TRBD1 (5 bases). In germline, CDR1 is MGHRA, CDR2 YSYEKL. V lost 0 bases to trimming and J lost 3 bases, with 8 bases between them. The CDR3 is 14 residues long. This chain's CDR3 is CASSQDRVDYGYTF. Here the CDR3 DNA reads TGCGCCAGCAGCCAAGACAGGGTGGACTATGGCTACACCTTC.

This clonotype was seen a few times. The J gene is TRBJ2-7, the V gene TRBV10-3, with TRBD1 identical over 8 bases. Trimming removed 3 bases from V and 2 bases from J; junction bases left unmatched: 6. CDR1 and CDR2 (germline): ENHRY, SYGVKD. The CDR3 totals 15 residues. The DNA of the CDR3 is TGTGCCATCAGTGAAGGACAGGGACGTACCTACGAGCAGTACTTC. This codes for CAISEGQGRTYEQYF.

The table lists this clonotype with many counts. The chain links TRBV24-1 to TRBJ2-1, with D possibly being TRBD1 (6 bases). V lost 10 bases to trimming and J lost 8 bases, with 14 bases between them. The CDR3 has 12 residues. Looked up from germline, CDR1 is KGHDR and CDR2 is SFDVKD. CDR3 residues: CATGRGTDEQFF. CDR3 bases: TGTGCCACGGGAAGGGGGACCGATGAGCAGTTCTTC.

This clonotype was detected a few times. The CDR3 region is CSARGAGVRKETQYF. The CDR3 DNA follows: TGCAGTGCTAGAGGAGCGGGGGTTAGGAAAGAGACCCAGTACTTC. V usage is TRBV20-1 and J usage is TRBJ2-5, with 8 bases aligning to TRBD2. In germline, CDR1 is DFQATT, CDR2 SNEGSKA (reference sequence). Germline trimming cut 1 base from V and 3 bases from J; bases unmatched to any gene: 7. This CDR3 has 15 amino acids.

The genes are TRBV20-1 and TRBJ2-1; 7 bases are a match to TRBD2. J gave up 9 bases and V 3 bases, and 8 bases lay outside the gene matches. This CDR3 comprises 13 residues. Germline V lookup: CDR1 DFQATT, CDR2 SNEGSKA (reference sequence). Here the CDR3 reads CSASLAAAGEQFF. The CDR3 nucleotides are TGCAGTGCTAGCCTAGCGGCGGCAGGTGAGCAGTTCTTC.

A note on this clonotype: This may come from a read error, since a much larger clone is one base off. The chain has TRBV7-3 and TRBJ2-1; 9 nucleotides agree with TRBD2. Germline lookup yields CDR1 SGHTA and CDR2 FQGTGA. The V and J ends lost 2 bases and 6 bases, in that order; junction bases with no gene match: 8. This CDR3 has 16 residues. CDR3 DNA: TGTGCCAGCAGCTTAGGCGGGGGGGCCCGGTGCAATGAGCAGTTCTTC. It is translated as CASSLGGGARCNEQFF.

In this sample, this clonotype turned up a few times. The rearrangement uses TRBV29-1 and TRBJ2-1, with D maybe TRBD1 (6 bases). The CDR3 has 12 residues. From germline, CDR1 is SQVTM and CDR2 ANQGSEA. The V end was cut by 4 bases, the J end by 8 bases, with 12 bases between. CDR3 DNA: TGCAGCGTTGGGGTCAGGGGATATGAGCAGTTCTTC. Protein sequence: CSVGVRGYEQFF.

In its sample, this clonotype was seen a few times. V usage is TRBV7-6 and J usage is TRBJ2-3; D might be TRBD1 or TRBD2, each matching 6 bases. The V and J ends lost 11 bases and 2 bases respectively, with 17 bases between them. The CDR3 has 14 amino acids. The germline gives CDR1 SGHVS, CDR2 FNYEAQ. CDR3 protein: CAGGLGGATDTQYF. In DNA form, the CDR3 reads TGTGCCGGGGGGCTTGGAGGGGCCACAGATACGCAGTATTTT.

This clonotype was seen a handful of times. The chain uses TRBV12-3 or TRBV12-4 and TRBJ2-1; D is undetermined. This CDR3 is built from 15 residues. V lost 3 bases, J lost 3 bases, and 12 bases lay in between. In nucleotides, the CDR3 is TGTGCCAGCAGTTTCTCGTCCCTGGACTACAATGAGCAGTTCTTC. Encoded protein: CASSFSSLDYNEQFF.

In this sample, this clonotype turned up a few times. The chain couples TRBV20-1 to TRBJ2-7; D is perhaps TRBD1 or TRBD2 (5 bases each). Germline CDR1 and CDR2: DFQATT and SNEGSKA (reference sequence). CDR3 length: 14 amino acids. V shed 6 bases and J shed 2 bases, with 17 bases lying between them. CDR3 loop: CSAPTGTHPYEQYF. The DNA of the CDR3 is TGCAGTGCGCCGACCGGGACCCACCCCTACGAGCAGTACTTC.

This clonotype came up many times. The chain is built from TRBV9 and TRBJ2-3; D is ambiguous. Trimming shortened V by 0 bases and J by 1 base, and 9 bases separated the two germline ends. Germline V gene data show CDR1 as SGDLS and CDR2 as YYNGEE. The CDR3 is 15 residues long. The CDR3 loop is CASSVGGQGTDTQYF. The DNA of the CDR3 is TGTGCCAGCAGCGTAGGTGGTCAGGGCACAGATACGCAGTATTTT.

This clonotype appeared many times. The chain couples TRBV29-1 to TRBJ1-4; 10 bases map to TRBD1. After removal of 6 bases from V and 8 bases from J, the junction contained 12 bases not matched to a gene. This CDR3 region has 15 residues. Germline V gene data show CDR1 as SQVTM and CDR2 as ANQGSEA. CDR3 nucleotides: TGCAGCGTATCCGGGACAGGGGCAGGGAGGGAAAAACTGTTTTTT. This codes for CSVSGTGAGREKLFF.

The chain joins TRBV5-6 to TRBJ2-5; TRBD2 is a possible D gene (6 bases). Deletions cut 0 bases from V and 1 base from J, with 10 bases between. CDR3 size: 15 residues. Germline V gene data show CDR1 as SGHDT and CDR2 as YYEEEE. This chain's CDR3 is CASSLDSGLQETQYF. The CDR3, as DNA: TGTGCCAGCAGCTTGGATAGCGGCCTCCAAGAGACCCAGTACTTC.

The table lists this clonotype with many counts. The V call is TRBV20-1, the J call TRBJ2-1; TRBD2 agrees at 8 bases. V was clipped by 6 bases and J by 1 base; unmatched bases: 5. This CDR3 is built from 14 residues. CDR1 and CDR2 from the germline V gene are DFQATT and SNEGSKA (reference sequence). DNA of the CDR3: TGCAGTGCGTGGGGACTAGGTTCCTACAATGAGCAGTTCTTC. Encoded protein: CSAWGLGSYNEQFF.

This clonotype occurred many times. The chain employs TRBV4-1 and TRBJ2-1; 9 nucleotides line up with TRBD2. CDR1 MGHRA and CDR2 YSYEKL come from the germline V gene. V gave up 1 base and J gave up 10 bases; unmatched junction bases: 8. The CDR3 contains 15 residues. CDR3: CASSQGLAGRGEQFF. For the CDR3, the DNA is TGCGCCAGCAGCCAAGGTCTAGCGGGGAGGGGCGAGCAGTTCTTC.

In its sample, this clonotype was seen many times. The V call is TRBV12-3 or TRBV12-4, the J call TRBJ2-5, with D perhaps TRBD1 (6 bases). The CDR3 length is 13 residues. Trimming shortened V by 5 bases and J by 4 bases, and 11 bases separated the two germline ends. The CDR3 reads CASSRTARETQYF. The CDR3, as DNA: TGTGCCAGCAGTCGGACAGCACGAGAGACCCAGTACTTC.